This T cell receptor (beta chain) was retrieved from a study of Graves' ophthalmopathy and Graves' hyperthyroidism. Across the study: Before any treatment was given, at initial diagnosis, peripheral blood was collected.

This clonotype was counted between two and nine times. Physicians reached a diagnosis by relying on clinical symptoms, serum thyroxine, TRAb, thyroid ultrasound and orbital computed tomography. From germline, CDR1 is GTSNPN and CDR2 SVGIG (reference sequence). With 4 bases removed from V and 0 bases from J, the gap between germline ends came to 15 bases. This CDR3 is built from 15 residues. Scientists amplified the TCR beta CDR3 regions from RNA transcripts. First-round RT-PCR used HTBI primers; second-round multiplex PCR followed. TCRdb redid the calling of the multiplex PCR reads with MiXCR, one entry per CDR3 protein. In the table there are over 450,000 distinct CDR3 sequences, approximately 14% of which are singletons.

The sequenced sample consisted of blood. The sequence came from a woman between 25 and 40 years old with Graves' ophthalmopathy. The chain recombines TRBV30 with TRBJ1-1; D is unresolved. CDR3 nucleotides: TGTGCCTGGACAAACAAAAGACCCGTGAACACTGAAGCTTTCTTT. Its translation is CAWTNKRPVNTEAFF. The whole variable domain, filled in from reference TRBV30 and TRBJ1-1, reads SQTIHQWPATLVQPVGSPLSLECTVEGTSNPNLYWYRQAAGRGLQLLFYSVGIGQISSEVPQNLSASRPQDRQFILSSKKLLLSDSGFYLCAWTNKRPVNTEAFFGQGTRLTVV.